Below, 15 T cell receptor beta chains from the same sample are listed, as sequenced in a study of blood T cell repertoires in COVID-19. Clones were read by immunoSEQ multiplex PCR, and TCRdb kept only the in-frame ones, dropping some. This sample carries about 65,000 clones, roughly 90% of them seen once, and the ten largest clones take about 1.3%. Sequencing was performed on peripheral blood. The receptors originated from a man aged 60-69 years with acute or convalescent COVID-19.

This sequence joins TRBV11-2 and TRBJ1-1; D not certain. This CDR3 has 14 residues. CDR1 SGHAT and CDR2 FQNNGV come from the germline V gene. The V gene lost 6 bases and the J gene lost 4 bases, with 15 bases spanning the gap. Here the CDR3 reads CASSPVSLGTEAFF. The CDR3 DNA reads TGTGCCAGCAGTCCAGTAAGTCTAGGCACTGAAGCTTTCTTT.

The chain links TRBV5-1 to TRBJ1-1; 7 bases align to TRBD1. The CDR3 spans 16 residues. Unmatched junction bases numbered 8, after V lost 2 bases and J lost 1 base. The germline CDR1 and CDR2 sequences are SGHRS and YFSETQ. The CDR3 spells CASSFRQGDGNTEAFF. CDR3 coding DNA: TGCGCCAGCAGCTTCAGACAGGGTGACGGGAACACTGAAGCTTTCTTT.

The CDR3 loop reads CASSQQLGRETQYF. The CDR3 bases are TGTGCCAGCAGCCAACAATTGGGCCGGGAGACCCAGTACTTC. The chain employs TRBV3-1 (or the pseudogene TRBV3-2) and TRBJ2-5, with unresolved D. V was shortened by 2 bases and J by 5 bases, with 12 bases between the two germline ends. CDR1 and CDR2 (germline): LGHDT, YNNKEL (reference sequence). CDR3 size: 14 residues.

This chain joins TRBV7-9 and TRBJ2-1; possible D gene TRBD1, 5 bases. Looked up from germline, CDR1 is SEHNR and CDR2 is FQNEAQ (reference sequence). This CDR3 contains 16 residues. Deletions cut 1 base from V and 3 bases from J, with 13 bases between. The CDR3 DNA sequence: TGTGCCAGCAGCTTAGGTGAGACAGAAATCTACAATGAGCAGTTCTTC. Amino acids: CASSLGETEIYNEQFF.

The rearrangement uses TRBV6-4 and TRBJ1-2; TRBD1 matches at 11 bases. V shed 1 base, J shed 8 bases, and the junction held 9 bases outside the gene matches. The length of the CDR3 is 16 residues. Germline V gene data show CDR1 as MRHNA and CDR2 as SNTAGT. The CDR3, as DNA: TGTGCCAGCAGTGACTACCCCGGGACAGGGGGAAGCGGCTACACCTTC. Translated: CASSDYPGTGGSGYTF.

The CDR3 spells CASSLGQGAGDTQYF. The CDR3 nucleotides read TGTGCCAGCAGCTTGGGACAGGGGGCAGGAGATACGCAGTATTTT. The rearrangement joins TRBV5-8 to TRBJ2-3, with TRBD1 matching over 10 bases. The V segment lost 0 bases and the J segment 5 bases; nucleotides outside the gene matches: 3. Germline loops: CDR1 SGHTS, CDR2 YDEGEE. The CDR3 has 15 residues.

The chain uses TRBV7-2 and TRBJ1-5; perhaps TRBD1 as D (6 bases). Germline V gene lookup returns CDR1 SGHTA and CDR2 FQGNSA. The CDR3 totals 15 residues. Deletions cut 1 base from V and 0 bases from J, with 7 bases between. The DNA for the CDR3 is TGTGCCAGCAGCTTAGACAGGGCTAGCAATCAGCCCCAGCATTTT. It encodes CASSLDRASNQPQHF.

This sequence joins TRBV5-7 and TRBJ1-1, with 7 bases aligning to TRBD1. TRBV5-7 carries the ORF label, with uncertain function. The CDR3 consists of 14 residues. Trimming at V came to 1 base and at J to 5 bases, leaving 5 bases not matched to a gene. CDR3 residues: CASSLRAGGTEAFF. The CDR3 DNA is TGTGCCAGCAGCTTGAGAGCAGGGGGGACTGAAGCTTTCTTT.

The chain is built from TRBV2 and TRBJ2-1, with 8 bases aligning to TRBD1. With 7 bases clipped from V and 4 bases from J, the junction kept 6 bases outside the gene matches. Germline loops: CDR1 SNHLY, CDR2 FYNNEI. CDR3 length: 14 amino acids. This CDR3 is CASTRGQEYNEQFF. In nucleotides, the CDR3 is TGTGCCAGCACCCGGGGACAGGAATACAATGAGCAGTTCTTC.

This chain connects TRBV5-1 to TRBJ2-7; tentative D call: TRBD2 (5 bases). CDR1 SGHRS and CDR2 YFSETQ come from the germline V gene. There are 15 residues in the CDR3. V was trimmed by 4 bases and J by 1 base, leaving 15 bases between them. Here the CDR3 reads CASSPFQAGSYEQYF. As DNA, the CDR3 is TGCGCCAGCAGCCCGTTCCAGGCGGGTTCCTACGAGCAGTACTTC.

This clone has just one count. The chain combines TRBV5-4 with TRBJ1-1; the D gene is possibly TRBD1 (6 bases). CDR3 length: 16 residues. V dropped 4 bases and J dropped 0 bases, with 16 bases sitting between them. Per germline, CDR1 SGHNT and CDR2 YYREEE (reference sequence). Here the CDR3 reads CASSNGKGVVNTEAFF. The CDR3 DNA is TGTGCCAGCAGCAATGGGAAGGGGGTGGTGAACACTGAAGCTTTCTTT.

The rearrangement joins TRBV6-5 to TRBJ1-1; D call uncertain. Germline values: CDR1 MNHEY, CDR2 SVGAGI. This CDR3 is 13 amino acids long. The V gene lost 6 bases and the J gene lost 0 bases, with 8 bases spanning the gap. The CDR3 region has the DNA TGTGCCAGCAGCCAAAAAATGAACACTGAAGCTTTCTTT. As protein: CASSQKMNTEAFF.

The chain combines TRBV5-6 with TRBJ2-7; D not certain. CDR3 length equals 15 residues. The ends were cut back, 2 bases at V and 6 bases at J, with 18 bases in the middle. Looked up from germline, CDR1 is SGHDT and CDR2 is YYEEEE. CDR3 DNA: TGTGCCAGCAGCTTTATTATCCCCGGTCGGAGCGAGCAGTACTTC. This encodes CASSFIIPGRSEQYF.

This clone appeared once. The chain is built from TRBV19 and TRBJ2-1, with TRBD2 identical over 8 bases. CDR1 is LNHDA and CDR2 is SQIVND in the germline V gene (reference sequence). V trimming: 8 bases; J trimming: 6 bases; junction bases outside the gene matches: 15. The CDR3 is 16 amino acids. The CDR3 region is CASLGAGGARLNEQFF. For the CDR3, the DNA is TGTGCCAGTCTCGGTGCCGGGGGGGCCCGGCTCAATGAGCAGTTCTTC.

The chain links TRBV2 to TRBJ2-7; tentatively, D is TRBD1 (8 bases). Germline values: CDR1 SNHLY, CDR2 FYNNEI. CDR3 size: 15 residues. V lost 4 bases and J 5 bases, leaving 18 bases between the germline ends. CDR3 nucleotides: TGTGCCAGCAGTGGACAGGGGACGGGAGGCAACGAGCAGTACTTC. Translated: CASSGQGTGGNEQYF.